These T cell receptor beta chains were read from a single sample in a study of CD8 T cells in ankylosing spondylitis. TCRdb re-derived calls from the 5' RACE reads in MiXCR, one entry per CDR3 protein. The sample lists hundreds of thousands of distinct CDR3 sequences, 12% occurring once. The sample consisted of blood, either unsorted or a sorted T cell fraction (not recorded which). The receptors were gathered from a male donor with ankylosing spondylitis. CDR3s include the opening cysteine and the closing phenylalanine or tryptophan. A D gene is named only where the DNA matches it firmly. The size of a clone is reported for some rows only, either as once, few or many, or as a class for expanded clones.

cdr3_aa | cdr3_nt | clone_size | d_call | j_call | v_call
CCARDLVTSGDNEQFF | TGCTGTGCTAGAGATCTTGTGACTAGCGGGGACAATGAGCAGTTCTTC | . | TRBD2 | TRBJ2-1 | TRBV20-1
CASSESDGSLPVKLFF | TGCGCCAGCAGTGAGTCGGACGGGAGCCTACCCGTTAAGCTGTTTTTT | . | . | TRBJ1-4 | TRBV10-1
CASSLVVRGTEAFF | TGTGCCAGCAGCTTAGTAGTTAGAGGGACTGAAGCTTTCTTT | . | . | TRBJ1-1 | TRBV7-9
CASSLYRDVDTQYF | TGTGCCAGCAGTTTATACCGGGACGTTGATACGCAGTATTTT | . | . | TRBJ2-3 | TRBV7-2
CASSRGGQGANEQFF | TGTGCCAGCAGCCGCGGGGGACAGGGGGCCAATGAGCAGTTCTTC | . | TRBD1 | TRBJ2-1 | TRBV11-3
CSASQNGPPEGYTF | TGCAGTGCTAGTCAAAACGGGCCCCCAGAGGGCTACACCTTC | . | . | TRBJ1-2 | TRBV20-1
CASKDRGLYNEQFF | TGCGCCAGCAAAGACAGGGGGTTGTACAATGAGCAGTTCTTC | . | TRBD1 | TRBJ2-1 | TRBV5-1
CSAPEAFF | TGCAGTGCCCCCGAAGCTTTCTTT | many | . | TRBJ1-1 | TRBV20-1
CSARDWGNQPQHF | TGCAGTGCTAGAGATTGGGGCAATCAGCCCCAGCATTTT | few | . | TRBJ1-5 | TRBV20-1
CASSYTNLDEQFF | TGTGCCAGCAGTTACACGAACCTAGATGAGCAGTTCTTC | . | . | TRBJ2-1 | TRBV6-6
CASSAGLASNTGELFF | TGTGCCAGCAGTGCGGGACTAGCGTCGAACACCGGGGAGCTGTTTTTT | many | TRBD2 | TRBJ2-2 | TRBV6-1
CASSYSGSGNYEQYF | TGTGCCAGCAGTTACTCGGGTAGCGGAAACTACGAGCAGTACTTC | . | . | TRBJ2-7 | TRBV6-5
CASSPGRGEQFF | TGTGCCAGCAGCCCCGGAAGGGGTGAGCAGTTCTTC | many | . | TRBJ2-1 | TRBV6-6
CASSRRDIATNEKLFF | TGTGCCAGCAGTCGAAGGGACATCGCAACTAATGAAAAACTGTTTTTT | . | . | TRBJ1-4 | TRBV6-1
CSAEGSSNQPQHF | TGCAGTGCTGAGGGTTCCAGCAATCAGCCCCAGCATTTT | many | . | TRBJ1-5 | TRBV20-1
CASSLVRDKFSYEQYF | TGCGCCAGCAGCTTGGTCCGGGACAAATTCTCCTACGAGCAGTACTTC | few | . | TRBJ2-7 | TRBV5-1
CASSLVRVGEQFF | TGTGCCAGCAGCTTAGTAAGGGTAGGGGAGCAGTTCTTC | . | . | TRBJ2-1 | TRBV7-2
CASSSARTQYF | TGTGCCAGCAGCTCGGCCCGGACGCAGTATTTT | many | . | TRBJ2-3 | TRBV7-2
CSARRAGLMNTEAFF | TGCAGTGCTAGAAGGGCAGGGCTCATGAACACTGAAGCTTTCTTT | . | . | TRBJ1-1 | TRBV20-1
CASSQPGDSRWGYTF | TGTGCCAGCAGCCAACCAGGGGACAGCCGCTGGGGCTACACCTTC | . | TRBD1 | TRBJ1-2 | TRBV4-2
CSARADLAGYTF | TGCAGTGCTAGAGCGGACCTCGCGGGCTACACCTTC | many | . | TRBJ1-2 | TRBV20-1
CSARQRTLQETQYF | TGCAGTGCGAGGCAGCGGACGCTTCAAGAGACCCAGTACTTC | . | . | TRBJ2-5 | TRBV20-1
CASSLITTNEKLFF | TGTGCCAGCAGTTTGATTACAACTAATGAAAAACTGTTTTTT | . | . | TRBJ1-4 | TRBV28
CASMRDYTENEQFF | TGTGCCAGCATGCGGGACTACACAGAGAATGAGCAGTTCTTC | few | TRBD2 | TRBJ2-1 | TRBV7-2
CSARVTTYEQYF | TGCAGTGCTAGAGTTACTACCTACGAGCAGTACTTC | few | . | TRBJ2-7 | TRBV20-1
CASSLALGHRPFF | TGTGCCAGCAGTTTAGCGCTCGGACACCGACCCTTCTTC | . | . | TRBJ2-1 | TRBV12-3/TRBV12-4
CASSLGNRGYEQYF | TGTGCCAGCAGTTTGGGAAACAGGGGCTACGAGCAGTACTTC | . | TRBD1 | TRBJ2-7 | TRBV28
CASSAGRLLQETQYF | TGCGCCAGCAGCGCCGGACGGCTACTCCAAGAGACCCAGTACTTC | . | . | TRBJ2-5 | TRBV5-1
CASSTRTSGGETQYF | TGTGCCAGCAGCACCCGGACTAGCGGGGGGGAGACCCAGTACTTC | few | TRBD2 | TRBJ2-5 | TRBV7-2
CASSPHRPGEQFF | TGCGCCAGCAGCCCCCACCGCCCAGGGGAGCAGTTCTTC | . | . | TRBJ2-1 | TRBV5-1
CASSLRDSPGEPLHF | TGTGCCAGCAGCTTGCGGGACTCCCCTGGGGAACCCCTCCACTTT | . | . | TRBJ1-6 | TRBV7-2
CAYPWTSGFNEQFF | TGCGCCTACCCCTGGACTAGCGGATTCAATGAGCAGTTCTTC | few | TRBD2 | TRBJ2-1 | TRBV20-1
CSATRQGGTGELFF | TGCAGTGCCACACGACAGGGCGGCACCGGGGAGCTGTTTTTT | many | TRBD1 | TRBJ2-2 | TRBV20-1
CASSLRDRATEQYF | TGTGCCAGCAGCCTCCGGGACAGGGCGACCGAGCAGTACTTC | few | TRBD1 | TRBJ2-7 | TRBV7-2
CASSQDWVADYEQYF | TGTGCCAGCAGCCAAGATTGGGTGGCTGACTACGAGCAGTACTTC | . | . | TRBJ2-7 | TRBV4-2
CASSLGHTEEAFF | TGTGCCAGCAGCTTAGGACACACGGAAGAAGCTTTCTTT | few | . | TRBJ1-1 | TRBV7-2
CASRTDPGYRVWVF | TGCGCCAGCAGGACTGACCCAGGTTACCGAGTATGGGTCTTT | few | . | TRBJ1-6 | TRBV5-1
CASSFSGEGPDTQYF | TGTGCCAGCAGTTTTAGCGGGGAAGGGCCAGATACGCAGTATTTT | . | TRBD2 | TRBJ2-3 | TRBV28
CSVETAGGVNEQFF | TGCAGCGTTGAAACAGCGGGAGGGGTAAATGAGCAGTTCTTC | . | TRBD2 | TRBJ2-1 | TRBV29-1
CSARPRDEQFF | TGCAGCGCCCGGCCGCGAGATGAGCAGTTCTTC | many | . | TRBJ2-1 | TRBV29-1
CASSLEVGGTDTQYF | TGTGCCAGCAGCTTAGAGGTGGGAGGCACAGATACGCAGTATTTT | . | . | TRBJ2-3 | TRBV7-9
CASSLGLAANRNEQFF | TGCGCCAGCAGCTTGGGACTAGCGGCCAACCGGAATGAGCAGTTCTTC | . | TRBD2 | TRBJ2-1 | TRBV5-1
CASSREQGLGNQPQHF | TGCGCCAGCAGCCGAGAACAGGGGCTTGGCAATCAGCCCCAGCATTTT | . | TRBD1 | TRBJ1-5 | TRBV4-3
CSVDTGPSTDTQYF | TGCAGCGTTGATACAGGTCCTAGCACAGATACGCAGTATTTT | many | . | TRBJ2-3 | TRBV29-1
CASSLGQEQPQHF | TGCGCCAGCAGCTTGGGACAGGAGCAGCCCCAGCATTTT | . | . | TRBJ1-5 | TRBV5-1
CASGSFPQGTNTGELFF | TGTGCTAGTGGTTCATTTCCACAGGGTACGAACACCGGGGAGCTGTTTTTT | . | . | TRBJ2-2 | TRBV12-5
CASRSPGVPYEQYF | TGTGCCAGCAGGTCCCCGGGGGTCCCCTACGAGCAGTACTTC | . | . | TRBJ2-7 | TRBV6-1
CASSLDPGGLRAPNEQFF | TGCGCCAGCAGCTTGGACCCAGGAGGCCTCCGGGCACCCAATGAGCAGTTCTTC | few | . | TRBJ2-1 | TRBV5-1
CSAATDRDYEQYF | TGCAGCGCCGCTACCGACAGGGACTACGAGCAGTACTTC | few | TRBD1 | TRBJ2-7 | TRBV29-1
CSARTRGGNTEAFF | TGCAGTGCTAGAACGCGGGGGGGGAACACTGAAGCTTTCTTT | . | . | TRBJ1-1 | TRBV20-1
CASSQDLSGPYEQYF | TGTGCCAGCAGCCAAGATCTCAGCGGCCCCTACGAGCAGTACTTC | few | . | TRBJ2-7 | TRBV4-2
CASSQALGQGAYYGYTF | TGCGCCAGCAGCCAAGCACTAGGACAGGGGGCTTACTATGGCTACACCTTC | . | TRBD1 | TRBJ1-2 | TRBV4-3
CASSYLAGRPYNEQFF | TGTGCCAGCAGTTACCTCGCTGGGAGGCCTTACAATGAGCAGTTCTTC | many | . | TRBJ2-1 | TRBV6-2/TRBV6-3
CSARPSGRAGSSYNEQFF | TGCAGTGCTAGACCTAGCGGGAGGGCCGGTTCTTCCTACAATGAGCAGTTCTTC | few | TRBD2 | TRBJ2-1 | TRBV20-1
CASRNLTETQYF | TGTGCCAGCAGAAACCTCACGGAGACCCAGTACTTC | . | . | TRBJ2-5 | TRBV2
CASSLGGRAIWSYNEQFF | TGCGCCAGCAGCTTGGGCGGGAGGGCGATTTGGTCCTACAATGAGCAGTTCTTC | . | TRBD2 | TRBJ2-1 | TRBV5-1
CASSLNGRGAYNEQFF | TGTGCCAGCAGTTTGAACGGGAGGGGGGCCTACAATGAGCAGTTCTTC | . | TRBD2 | TRBJ2-1 | TRBV28